The present T cell receptor beta chain was sequenced within a study of cytomegalovirus exposure and HLA in healthy donors. Vbeta (60) and Jbeta (13) primers were used in the PCR. Profiling relied on immunoSEQ multiplex PCR, and the TCRdb table lists in-frame clones only, not all of them. The table records approximately 110,000 clones, just under 75% of them present only once. The sequence derives from a man aged 55 to 70 in good health and CMV-seropositive. What was sequenced was PBMCs.

This CDR3 is CAITGTGHTEAFF. CDR3 nucleotide sequence: TGTGCCATAACCGGGACAGGGCACACTGAAGCTTTCTTT. The chain carries TRBV6-6 and TRBJ1-1, with TRBD1 matching over 9 bases. This CDR3 has 13 residues. CDR1 and CDR2 (germline): MNHNY, SVGAGI (reference sequence). The V gene end was trimmed by 10 bases and the J gene end by 3 bases; junction bases not matched to a gene: 6.